The rows below give T cell receptor beta chains drawn from one sample of a study of blood T cell repertoires in COVID-19. Here immunoSEQ multiplex PCR was the method, and the copy in TCRdb shows in-frame clones only, minus some. Among over 120,000 clones, approximately 89% were seen once, and the ten largest hold 1.5% to 2%. Source material: peripheral blood. These receptors were taken from a human donor in a cohort sampled during active COVID-19. Each CDR3 is given with its conserved first and last residue. The D gene is left open where the match is weak. Some rows have no size entry. The others give once, few or many, or a class for an expanded clone.

CDR3 protein	CDR3 DNA	J gene	clone size	D gene	V gene
CASSVDQGENSPLHF	TGTGCCAGCAGCGTAGATCAGGGGGAGAATTCACCCCTCCACTTT	TRBJ1-6	.	TRBD1	TRBV9
CASREGGAYEQYF	TGTGCCAGCAGAGAGGGAGGTGCGTACGAGCAGTACTTC	TRBJ2-7	.	.	TRBV2
CASSSDGSSYNEQFF	TGTGCCAGCAGTTCCGACGGGAGCTCCTACAATGAGCAGTTCTTC	TRBJ2-1	.	.	TRBV2
CASIDTGSANYGYTF	TGTGCCAGCATCGATACAGGGTCAGCTAACTATGGCTACACCTTC	TRBJ1-2	.	.	TRBV5-4
CASSLKTSGTTDEQFF	TGTGCCAGCAGCTTAAAGACTAGCGGAACTACAGATGAGCAGTTCTTC	TRBJ2-1	.	TRBD2	TRBV13
CASSVGGHSPLHF	TGTGCCAGCAGCGTAGGGGGGCATTCACCCCTCCACTTT	TRBJ1-6	few	.	TRBV9
CASSLLKTGFYEQYF	TGTGCCAGCAGTTTGCTGAAGACAGGCTTCTACGAGCAGTACTTC	TRBJ2-7	.	.	TRBV6-5
CASKGQGAHRTEAFF	TGTGCCAGCAAGGGACAGGGGGCGCATAGAACTGAAGCTTTCTTT	TRBJ1-1	.	TRBD1	TRBV6-6
CASSAWTGVGSYGYTF	TGTGCCAGCAGTGCTTGGACAGGGGTGGGTAGCTATGGCTACACCTTC	TRBJ1-2	.	TRBD1	TRBV2
CASRFQGLGEAFF	TGTGCCAGCAGATTTCAGGGTCTCGGTGAAGCTTTCTTT	TRBJ1-1	.	.	TRBV27
CASSSSRRVETQYF	TGTGCCAGCAGCTCCTCGCGGAGGGTGGAGACCCAGTACTTC	TRBJ2-5	.	.	TRBV7-2
CASSRGQGALVYEQYF	TGTGCCAGCAGTAGAGGACAGGGGGCCTTGGTATACGAGCAGTACTTC	TRBJ2-7	few	TRBD1	TRBV27
CASGRDRTDQPQHF	TGTGCCAGTGGCCGGGACAGGACTGACCAGCCCCAGCATTTT	TRBJ1-5	once	TRBD1	TRBV19
CASSPSSEKLFF	TGTGCCAGCAGTCCAAGTAGTGAAAAACTGTTTTTT	TRBJ1-4	.	.	TRBV3-1/TRBV3-2
CASSTTGNEQFF	TGTGCCAGCAGCACAACAGGGAATGAGCAGTTCTTC	TRBJ2-1	.	.	TRBV9
CASSEGWGENEQFF	TGTGCCAGCAGTGAAGGGTGGGGAGAAAATGAGCAGTTCTTC	TRBJ2-1	.	.	TRBV2
CASSQQGDSYEQYF	TGTGCCAGCAGCCAGCAGGGGGACTCCTACGAGCAGTACTTC	TRBJ2-7	.	TRBD1	TRBV11-2
CASSWDFNTGELFF	TGTGCCAGCAGCTGGGACTTCAACACCGGGGAGCTGTTTTTT	TRBJ2-2	.	.	TRBV6-6
CASSPAQGTNVLTF	TGTGCCAGCTCACCGGCACAGGGTACCAACGTCCTGACTTTC	TRBJ2-6	.	.	TRBV18
CASSLAGGANTGELFF	TGTGCCAGCAGCTTAGCGGGCGGTGCGAACACCGGGGAGCTGTTTTTT	TRBJ2-2	.	.	TRBV7-3
CASSTGLLRPSTDTQYF	TGTGCCAGCAGTACGGGACTTCTCAGGCCCAGCACAGATACGCAGTATTTT	TRBJ2-3	once	.	TRBV27
CASSVSSSGGFSPLHF	TGTGCCAGCAGCGTTTCCTCGAGCGGGGGGTTTTCACCCCTCCACTTT	TRBJ1-6	.	.	TRBV9
CASSFPGQAREANYGYTF	TGTGCCAGCAGTTTCCCGGGACAGGCCCGGGAAGCTAACTATGGCTACACCTTC	TRBJ1-2	.	TRBD1	TRBV28
CASSSRGQGSEQYF	TGCGCCAGCAGCTCTCGGGGACAGGGGAGCGAGCAGTACTTC	TRBJ2-7	.	TRBD1	TRBV5-1
CATSRDRGDIQYF	TGTGCCACCAGCAGAGATCGGGGGGACATTCAGTACTTC	TRBJ2-4	.	TRBD2	TRBV15
CASSWGHGKSYEQYF	TGTGCCAGTAGTTGGGGGCACGGCAAGAGCTACGAGCAGTACTTC	TRBJ2-7	.	.	TRBV19
CASSPPSQGDIQYF	TGTGCCAGCTCACCACCTAGCCAAGGGGACATTCAGTACTTC	TRBJ2-4	once	.	TRBV18
CASSLGYGGAFF	TGTGCCAGCAGCTTAGGCTACGGAGGAGCTTTCTTT	TRBJ1-1	.	.	TRBV7-9
CASSQGWQDSSGANVLTF	TGTGCCAGCAGCCAAGGCTGGCAGGATTCCTCTGGGGCCAACGTCCTGACTTTC	TRBJ2-6	.	.	TRBV4-2
CASSPPGQGPYEQYF	TGCGCCAGCAGTCCCCCGGGACAGGGGCCCTACGAGCAGTACTTC	TRBJ2-7	.	TRBD1	TRBV23-1
CASSLLSEQYF	TGTGCCAGCAGTTTACTCTCCGAGCAGTACTTC	TRBJ2-7	once	.	TRBV12-3/TRBV12-4
CASSPHSGGVGEQFF	TGTGCCAGCAGCCCCCATAGCGGGGGGGTGGGGGAGCAGTTCTTC	TRBJ2-1	.	TRBD2	TRBV7-3
CASSSGNGETQYF	TGTGCCAGCAGCTCAGGGAACGGAGAGACCCAGTACTTC	TRBJ2-5	.	.	TRBV7-3
CASSHQTGEGAQYF	TGTGCCAGCAGCCACCAGACAGGGGAGGGTGCGCAGTACTTC	TRBJ2-7	.	.	TRBV3-1/TRBV3-2
CASSLKYRVSYNEQFF	TGTGCCAGCAGTTTAAAATACAGGGTCTCCTACAATGAGCAGTTCTTC	TRBJ2-1	.	.	TRBV27
CASSIQGWGYEQYF	TGTGCCAGTAGTATACAGGGCTGGGGCTACGAGCAGTACTTC	TRBJ2-7	.	.	TRBV19
CASSRLAGNNEQFF	TGTGCCAGCAGCCGACTAGCGGGTAATAATGAGCAGTTCTTC	TRBJ2-1	.	TRBD2	TRBV9
CASSEYTSGGGEQFF	TGTGCCAGCAGTGAATATACTAGCGGGGGGGGTGAGCAGTTCTTC	TRBJ2-1	.	TRBD2	TRBV6-1
CASSLGRAQPQHF	TGTGCCAGCAGCTTGGGCAGGGCTCAGCCCCAGCATTTT	TRBJ1-5	.	.	TRBV7-8
CASSIGSRFFTDTQYF	TGTGCCAGTAGTATCGGTTCTAGGTTTTTCACAGATACGCAGTATTTT	TRBJ2-3	.	.	TRBV19
CASSPRLAGGPRNEQFF	TGTGCCAGCAGTCCCAGACTAGCGGGGGGGCCAAGGAATGAGCAGTTCTTC	TRBJ2-1	.	TRBD2	TRBV6-6
CASSLIPSGGSRSYEQYF	TGCGCCAGCAGCTTGATTCCTAGCGGGGGGTCCCGTTCCTACGAGCAGTACTTC	TRBJ2-7	.	TRBD2	TRBV5-1
CASSIDSTGQNQPQHF	TGTGCCAGTAGTATAGATTCGACAGGGCAGAATCAGCCCCAGCATTTT	TRBJ1-5	.	TRBD1	TRBV19
CASSAVQGSSTNEKLFF	TGCGCCAGCAGTGCAGTACAGGGATCTTCAACTAATGAAAAACTGTTTTTT	TRBJ1-4	few	.	TRBV10-1
CASSPSTQGTEAFF	TGTGCCAGCTCACCATCAACACAGGGAACTGAAGCTTTCTTT	TRBJ1-1	.	.	TRBV18
CASSWDSTEAFF	TGTGCCAGCTCGTGGGACAGCACTGAAGCTTTCTTT	TRBJ1-1	once	TRBD1	TRBV18